Presented here are 2 T cell receptor beta chains from one specimen sequenced in a study of T cells in Graves' hyperthyroidism and ophthalmopathy. Using RNA transcripts as the source, TCR beta CDR3 regions were amplified. The HTBI primer set drove a first-round RT-PCR of the TCR CDR3. TCRdb re-analysed the multiplex PCR reads in MiXCR, keeping a single row per CDR3 protein. Of about 720,000 distinct CDR3 sequences listed, roughly 15% were seen once; the top ten hold around 8%. Sequences were obtained from blood. The receptors were sampled from a man younger than 35 with Graves' hyperthyroidism.

This clonotype was detected many times. V is TRBV28 and J is TRBJ2-2; either TRBD1 or TRBD2 may supply D (5 bases each). The V end was cut by 1 base, the J end by 6 bases, with 12 bases between. Germline-derived CDR1 and CDR2 are MDHEN and SYDVKM. The CDR3 runs to 15 residues. The CDR3 sequence: CASSLSGTAPGELFF. DNA for the CDR3: TGTGCCAGCAGTTTATCGGGGACCGCGCCCGGGGAGCTGTTTTTT.

This clonotype was recorded a few times. This sequence joins TRBV10-3 and TRBJ2-7; D gene ambiguous. CDR3 length: 12 residues. Deletions cut 6 bases from V and 3 bases from J, with 9 bases between. From germline, CDR1 is ENHRY and CDR2 SYGVKD. The CDR3 nucleotides read TGTGCCATCAGGGCCCCCAACTACGAGCAGTACTTC. Protein: CAIRAPNYEQYF.